This T cell receptor (beta chain) was captured by sequencing in a study of blood T cell repertoires in COVID-19. On the study more broadly: Collection of acute and convalescent COVID-19 samples took place in the United States, Italy and Spain.

As handled by the study authors: For nucleated cells, counts were estimated from reference gene primer amplification. Sequencing was performed with immunoSEQ multiplex PCR; in TCRdb, only in-frame clones are kept and a portion is missing. V and J calls and clone size are given by that table; D and trimming were obtained from the DNA. The sample lists fewer than 90,000 clones; roughly 74% were seen once. The Seattle site enrolled patients during active infection and followed them longitudinally. The V gene lost 6 bases and the J gene lost 4 bases, with 12 bases spanning the gap. This CDR3 has 13 residues.

This receptor was identified in a man in his sixties or seventies with COVID-19, enrolled during active disease. Sequenced: peripheral blood. The chain is built from TRBV12-3 or TRBV12-4 and TRBJ1-2; TRBD1 might be the D (5 bases). CDR3 nucleotides: TGTGCCAGCAGGGAGGGACTTTTCTATGGCTACACCTTC. Its protein is CASREGLFYGYTF.